The T cell receptor (beta chain) described here comes from a study of CD4 T cells in relation to SARS-CoV-2 and coronaviruses. Overall study: After roughly ten days of antigen culture, PBMC TCR beta CDR3s were sequenced. The study, taken as a whole, reports: Samples before the pandemic and after infection were not matched within any donor. Monoreactive clones expanded significantly more to SARS-CoV-2 than crossreactive clones did.

Comment on this clone: The antigen is not known.

This CDR3 spans 14 amino acids. V lost 7 bases, J lost 0 bases, and 12 bases lay in between. CDR1 is ENHRY and CDR2 is SYGVKD in the germline V gene. Sequencing used immunoSEQ multiplex PCR; TCRdb keeps in-frame clones, though not all of them. The data contain some 40,000 clones, 70% to 85% of them singletons. For 10 days, 85,000 to 100,000 sorted CD4+ cells grew with T cell-depleted PBMCs and CEF. The sequence was collected from an adult with COVID-19. The sample comprised naive CD4+ T cells from PBMCs, cultured in vitro. The subset here: naive CD4+ T cells isolated by negative enrichment. The J gene is TRBJ1-1, the V gene TRBV10-3; TRBD1 is a possible D gene (5 bases). The CDR3 region is CAITSTELNTEAFF. The CDR3 DNA follows: TGTGCCATCACTTCGACAGAGCTGAACACTGAAGCTTTCTTT.